This is a list of T cell receptor beta chains from one sample in a study of OX40 agonist ivuxolimab in advanced cancers. The table came from immunoSEQ multiplex PCR; TCRdb's copy has only in-frame clones and leaves some out. Of some 20,000 clones listed, more than 70% were seen once; the top ten hold roughly 11%. This specimen consisted of CD4+ or CD8+ T cells sorted from blood, obtained in a trial of the OX40 agonist ivuxolimab. These receptors were collected from an adult with an advanced solid tumor such as melanoma, head and neck, liver or kidney cancer. Each CDR3 is given with its conserved first and last residue. The D gene is left open where the match is weak. Size is omitted from some rows. Given values are once, few, many or a class for expanded clones.

V: TRBV5-8; size: .; J: TRBJ1-2; D: .; CDR3: CASSPLTGSYGYTF; DNA: TGTGCCAGCAGCCCGCTGACAGGATCCTATGGCTACACCTTC
V: TRBV30; size: .; J: TRBJ1-1; D: .; CDR3: CAWSRVINTEAFF; DNA: TGTGCCTGGAGTCGGGTTATTAACACTGAAGCTTTCTTT
V: TRBV6-6; size: .; J: TRBJ2-1; D: .; CDR3: CASIPSAGGYNEQFF; DNA: TGTGCCAGCATTCCTAGCGCCGGGGGTTACAATGAGCAGTTCTTC
V: TRBV7-9; size: .; J: TRBJ1-5; D: .; CDR3: CASSLWEGGRNQPQHF; DNA: TGTGCCAGCAGCTTGTGGGAGGGAGGGAGGAATCAGCCCCAGCATTTT
V: TRBV28; size: .; J: TRBJ2-1; D: .; CDR3: CASSLPTEYNEQFF; DNA: TGTGCCAGCAGTTTGCCGACAGAATACAATGAGCAGTTCTTC
V: TRBV10-2; size: few; J: TRBJ2-1; D: TRBD1; CDR3: CASSIGQARNEQFF; DNA: TGCGCCAGCAGTATCGGACAGGCAAGGAATGAGCAGTTCTTC
V: TRBV2; size: .; J: TRBJ2-1; D: .; CDR3: CASSEPLRMRNEQFF; DNA: TGTGCCAGCAGTGAACCCCTTCGGATGCGCAATGAGCAGTTCTTC
V: TRBV5-1; size: .; J: TRBJ2-7; D: .; CDR3: CASSSRRPYEQYF; DNA: TGCGCCAGCAGCTCACGGCGCCCCTACGAGCAGTACTTC
V: TRBV19; size: .; J: TRBJ1-3; D: TRBD1; CDR3: CASSMGQGATPGNTIYF; DNA: TGTGCCAGTAGTATGGGGCAGGGGGCGACCCCTGGAAACACCATATATTTT
V: TRBV7-6; size: .; J: TRBJ2-3; D: .; CDR3: CASSLGLVRDTQYF; DNA: TGTGCCAGCAGCTTAGGATTAGTGAGGGATACGCAGTATTTT
V: TRBV4-3; size: .; J: TRBJ2-3; D: TRBD2; CDR3: CASSQAGGIADTQYF; DNA: TGCGCCAGCAGCCAAGCGGGAGGGATAGCAGATACGCAGTATTTT
V: TRBV25-1; size: .; J: TRBJ1-1; D: TRBD1; CDR3: CASRRPGQGAREAFF; DNA: TGTGCCAGCAGAAGGCCGGGACAGGGGGCGCGGGAAGCTTTCTTT
V: TRBV5-6; size: .; J: TRBJ1-1; D: .; CDR3: CASSLGGGTEAFF; DNA: TGTGCCAGCAGCTTGGGAGGGGGGACTGAAGCTTTCTTT
V: TRBV27; size: medium-sized; J: TRBJ2-7; D: TRBD2; CDR3: CASSLSWLAGAHEQYF; DNA: TGTGCCAGCAGTTTATCTTGGCTAGCGGGAGCCCACGAGCAGTACTTC
V: TRBV10-3; size: .; J: TRBJ2-5; D: TRBD2; CDR3: CAISAGTSSRETQYF; DNA: TGTGCCATCAGTGCCGGGACTAGCAGTCGAGAGACCCAGTACTTC
V: TRBV7-8; size: .; J: TRBJ2-3; D: .; CDR3: CASSPGAAADTQYF; DNA: TGTGCCAGCAGCCCAGGCGCCGCCGCAGATACGCAGTATTTT
V: TRBV7-9; size: .; J: TRBJ1-2; D: .; CDR3: CASSLAPGYGYTF; DNA: TGTGCCAGCAGCTTAGCACCAGGGTATGGCTACACCTTC
V: TRBV4-3; size: .; J: TRBJ2-3; D: TRBD2; CDR3: CASSLSSGPSGTDTQYF; DNA: TGCGCCAGCAGCCTATCTAGCGGGCCGAGTGGCACAGATACGCAGTATTTT
V: TRBV6-5; size: .; J: TRBJ2-7; D: .; CDR3: CASSYLSAEGEQYF; DNA: TGTGCCAGCAGTTACCTTAGCGCGGAAGGAGAGCAGTACTTC
V: TRBV6-6; size: .; J: TRBJ2-5; D: TRBD2; CDR3: CASSTWTSGRKETQYF; DNA: TGTGCCAGCAGTACCTGGACTAGCGGGAGGAAGGAGACCCAGTACTTC
V: TRBV7-8; size: .; J: TRBJ2-3; D: .; CDR3: CASSSPRGTDTQYF; DNA: TGTGCCAGCAGCAGCCCCCGGGGCACAGATACGCAGTATTTT
V: TRBV5-6; size: .; J: TRBJ2-1; D: TRBD1; CDR3: CASSLRDRVNDEQFF; DNA: TGTGCCAGCAGCTTGAGGGACAGGGTTAACGATGAGCAGTTCTTC
V: TRBV6-1; size: .; J: TRBJ2-7; D: .; CDR3: CASSGLVAFSSYEQYF; DNA: TGTGCCAGCAGTGGTCTGGTGGCGTTTAGCTCCTACGAGCAGTACTTC
V: TRBV5-1; size: .; J: TRBJ1-1; D: .; CDR3: CASSSGWNTEAFF; DNA: TGCGCCAGCAGCTCAGGTTGGAACACTGAAGCTTTCTTT
V: TRBV5-1; size: .; J: TRBJ2-7; D: .; CDR3: CASSLRLEDSYEQYF; DNA: TGCGCCAGCAGCTTGAGACTAGAGGACTCCTACGAGCAGTACTTC
V: TRBV7-6; size: once; J: TRBJ1-2; D: .; CDR3: CASSLDSLYGYTF; DNA: TGTGCCAGCAGCTTGGACAGCCTTTATGGCTACACCTTC
V: TRBV19; size: .; J: TRBJ1-3; D: .; CDR3: CASSNRAFSGNTIYF; DNA: TGTGCCAGTAGTAACAGGGCATTCTCTGGAAACACCATATATTTT
V: TRBV9; size: .; J: TRBJ2-7; D: TRBD2; CDR3: CASSVGREGRSYEQYF; DNA: TGTGCCAGCAGCGTAGGTCGGGAGGGCCGGTCCTACGAGCAGTACTTC
V: TRBV19; size: once; J: TRBJ2-6; D: .; CDR3: CASSIEGSGANVLTF; DNA: TGTGCCAGTAGTATAGAAGGCTCTGGGGCCAACGTCCTGACTTTC
V: TRBV27; size: .; J: TRBJ2-3; D: .; CDR3: CASSTFVSDTQYF; DNA: TGTGCCAGCAGTACCTTCGTCTCAGATACGCAGTATTTT
V: TRBV19; size: .; J: TRBJ2-5; D: .; CDR3: CASSPDRDNRAQYF; DNA: TGTGCCAGTAGTCCGGACAGAGACAACCGGGCCCAGTACTTC
V: TRBV27; size: .; J: TRBJ1-3; D: .; CDR3: CASSPDRGFSGNTIYF; DNA: TGTGCCAGCAGTCCGGACAGAGGCTTCTCTGGAAACACCATATATTTT
V: TRBV5-8; size: .; J: TRBJ2-7; D: .; CDR3: CASSRAYEQYF; DNA: TGTGCCAGCAGTAGGGCCTACGAGCAGTACTTC
V: TRBV7-9; size: .; J: TRBJ1-1; D: .; CDR3: CASSLGQMNTEAFF; DNA: TGTGCCAGCAGCTTAGGGCAAATGAACACTGAAGCTTTCTTT
V: TRBV15; size: once; J: TRBJ2-7; D: .; CDR3: CATSILGRVSEGEQYF; DNA: TGTGCCACCAGCATTCTTGGCAGGGTTTCGGAAGGCGAGCAGTACTTC
V: TRBV9; size: .; J: TRBJ2-1; D: .; CDR3: CASSVGTGNEQFF; DNA: TGTGCCAGCAGCGTTGGGACTGGGAATGAGCAGTTCTTC
V: TRBV4-3; size: .; J: TRBJ2-1; D: .; CDR3: CASSQDQGHNEQFF; DNA: TGCGCCAGCAGCCAAGATCAGGGACACAATGAGCAGTTCTTC
V: TRBV6-4; size: .; J: TRBJ2-1; D: TRBD2; CDR3: CASSDSSGPYNEQFF; DNA: TGTGCCAGCAGTGACTCTAGCGGGCCCTACAATGAGCAGTTCTTC
V: TRBV5-1; size: .; J: TRBJ2-6; D: .; CDR3: CASGHTGSQSRANVLTF; DNA: TGCGCCAGCGGGCATACCGGTTCACAAAGTCGGGCCAACGTCCTGACTTTC
V: TRBV27; size: .; J: TRBJ2-1; D: .; CDR3: CASSFSPDPGINEQFF; DNA: TGTGCCAGCAGTTTTTCCCCGGATCCGGGGATTAATGAGCAGTTCTTC
V: TRBV29-1; size: .; J: TRBJ2-2; D: TRBD2; CDR3: CSARLAHTGELFF; DNA: TGCAGCGCCCGACTAGCGCACACCGGGGAGCTGTTTTTT
V: TRBV7-9; size: .; J: TRBJ2-1; D: TRBD2; CDR3: CASSTPSGGYNEQFF; DNA: TGTGCCAGCAGCACGCCTAGCGGGGGCTACAATGAGCAGTTCTTC
V: TRBV29-1; size: .; J: TRBJ1-1; D: TRBD1; CDR3: CSVGQGADTEAFF; DNA: TGCAGCGTTGGACAGGGGGCAGACACTGAAGCTTTCTTT
V: TRBV6-1; size: .; J: TRBJ2-1; D: .; CDR3: CASSAAEDSYNEQFF; DNA: TGTGCCAGCAGTGCAGCAGAGGACTCCTACAATGAGCAGTTCTTC
V: TRBV29-1; size: .; J: TRBJ2-7; D: .; CDR3: CSVEAVGPTSYEQYF; DNA: TGCAGCGTTGAAGCCGTAGGGCCTACCTCCTACGAGCAGTACTTC
V: TRBV13; size: .; J: TRBJ2-3; D: .; CDR3: CASSLGQASTDTQYF; DNA: TGTGCCAGCAGCTTAGGACAGGCCAGCACAGATACGCAGTATTTT
V: TRBV5-1; size: .; J: TRBJ2-7; D: .; CDR3: CASSLEIVGFGYEQYF; DNA: TGCGCCAGCAGCTTGGAAATCGTGGGGTTCGGATACGAGCAGTACTTC
V: TRBV4-2; size: few; J: TRBJ2-7; D: TRBD1; CDR3: CASSQRDRESYEQYF; DNA: TGTGCCAGCAGCCAACGGGACAGGGAATCCTACGAGCAGTACTTC
V: TRBV7-9; size: .; J: TRBJ2-7; D: .; CDR3: CASSGVGRSSYEQYF; DNA: TGTGCCAGCAGCGGGGTGGGGCGTTCCTCCTACGAGCAGTACTTC
V: TRBV27; size: .; J: TRBJ2-3; D: .; CDR3: CASSKSPGILWDTQYF; DNA: TGTGCCAGCAGTAAATCCCCAGGTATACTATGGGATACGCAGTATTTT
V: TRBV19; size: .; J: TRBJ2-7; D: .; CDR3: CASSLRDGAYEQYF; DNA: TGTGCCAGTAGTCTCCGGGACGGAGCCTACGAGCAGTACTTC
V: TRBV7-9; size: .; J: TRBJ1-5; D: .; CDR3: CASSYGYNQPQHF; DNA: TGTGCCAGCAGCTACGGGTACAATCAGCCCCAGCATTTT
V: TRBV27; size: .; J: TRBJ2-7; D: .; CDR3: CASSFPTGEQYF; DNA: TGTGCCAGCAGTTTCCCGACAGGAGAGCAGTACTTC